These 16 T cell receptor beta chains were sequenced from one sample in a study of blood T cell repertoires in COVID-19. Profiled with immunoSEQ multiplex PCR; TCRdb holds only in-frame clones, not every one. The sample yields roughly 70,000 clones, about 88% seen once. Sequenced: peripheral blood. These receptor sequences come from a man in his sixties or seventies with active COVID-19.

DNA of the CDR3: TGTGCCAGCAGCTTGGGGGGCGGGAGGGCCAGGGATGAGCAGTTCTTC. Protein: CASSLGGGRARDEQFF. This rearrangement joins TRBV5-4 to TRBJ2-1; TRBD2 matches at 9 bases. There are 16 residues in the CDR3. In germline, CDR1 is SGHNT, CDR2 YYREEE (reference sequence). The junction had 9 bases not matched to a gene; V was cut back by 0 bases and J by 8 bases.

This chain joins TRBV5-1 and TRBJ1-2, with 10 bases aligning to TRBD1. The CDR3 covers 15 residues. Germline lookup yields CDR1 SGHRS and CDR2 YFSETQ. V gave up 4 bases and J gave up 6 bases; unmatched junction bases: 9. This CDR3 reads CASSPGQGDADGYTF. CDR3 sequence (DNA): TGCGCCAGCAGCCCAGGACAGGGGGATGCGGATGGCTACACCTTC.

The chain couples TRBV6-2 or TRBV6-3 to TRBJ2-3, with a tentative D call TRBD1 (5 bases). The germline V and J ends were trimmed by 0 bases and 6 bases, with 13 bases remaining between them. Germline V gene sequence: CDR1 MNHEY, CDR2 SVGEGT. The CDR3 is made up of 15 amino acids. The DNA for the CDR3 is TGTGCCAGCAGTTACTCGTCTAGGGGCGCGGATACGCAGTATTTT. Protein sequence: CASSYSSRGADTQYF.

The chain joins TRBV2 to TRBJ2-7, with 11 bases lining up with TRBD2. The CDR3 contains 16 residues. Germline V gives CDR1 SNHLY, CDR2 FYNNEI. The V gene end was trimmed by 1 base and the J gene end by 4 bases; junction bases not matched to a gene: 6. CDR3 nucleotides: TGTGCCAGCAGTGAAGGGGGACTAGCGGCCCATTACGAGCAGTACTTC. Protein: CASSEGGLAAHYEQYF.

The V gene is TRBV21-1, the J gene TRBJ2-6; the table's D call, TRBD1, has no DNA check behind it. TRBV21-1 is a known pseudogene. This CDR3 spans 19 amino acids. CDR3 region: CASSSPGTGGGSGANVLTF. DNA of the CDR3: TGTGCCAGCAGCTCCCCCGGGACAGGGGGGGGGTCTGGGGCCAACGTCCTGACTTTC.

Only a few counts were recorded for this clone. The chain couples TRBV18 to TRBJ1-5, with D perhaps TRBD1 (5 bases). Trimming pared 2 bases from V and 7 bases from J, leaving 15 bases between. The CDR3 consists of 15 residues. Per the germline V gene, CDR1 is KGHSH and CDR2 is LQKENI. In DNA form, the CDR3 reads TGTGCCAGCTCACCATCGGGCCCCGGGGGGCAGCCCCAGCATTTT. It codes for CASSPSGPGGQPQHF.

The V call is TRBV28, the J call TRBJ2-1; D may be TRBD1 (5 bases). Germline V gene sequence: CDR1 MDHEN, CDR2 SYDVKM. V was cut by 7 bases and J by 5 bases, with 15 bases left in between. The CDR3 totals 14 residues. The CDR3 is CASIHPFRDNEQFF. CDR3 nucleotide sequence: TGTGCCAGCATCCACCCTTTCAGGGACAATGAGCAGTTCTTC.

The V call is TRBV9, the J call TRBJ1-5; tentatively, D is TRBD1 (6 bases). CDR3 size: 14 residues. CDR1 is SGDLS, CDR2 YYNGEE, per germline. Trimming removed 7 bases at V and 4 bases at J, with 15 bases between. CDR3: CASAKGVGNQPQHF. The DNA for the CDR3 is TGTGCCAGCGCCAAGGGGGTGGGTAATCAGCCCCAGCATTTT.

This clone was seen only once. The rearrangement joins TRBV18 to TRBJ1-1, with D tentatively TRBD1 (6 bases). V was trimmed by 0 bases and J by 5 bases, leaving 13 bases between them. Germline CDR1 and CDR2: KGHSH and LQKENI. The CDR3 consists of 15 residues. The CDR3 is CASSPPAGEGTEAFF. CDR3 in DNA: TGTGCCAGCTCACCACCGGCAGGGGAGGGGACTGAAGCTTTCTTT.

This chain connects TRBV27 to TRBJ2-4; 7 bases match TRBD2. With 5 bases clipped from V and 1 base from J, the junction kept 5 bases outside the gene matches. The CDR3 loop spans 15 amino acids. Looked up from germline, CDR1 is MNHEY and CDR2 is SMNVEV (reference sequence). CDR3 nucleotides: TGTGCCAGCAGTGGCCGGGGGGTGGCCAAAAACATTCAGTACTTC. Translated, it gives CASSGRGVAKNIQYF.

This chain uses TRBV6-5 with TRBJ2-3, with a possible D match to TRBD2 (5 bases). With 7 bases removed from V and 0 bases from J, the gap between germline ends came to 11 bases. Per germline, CDR1 MNHEY and CDR2 SVGAGI. The CDR3 covers 14 residues. CDR3 residues: CASMPSRSTDTQYF. The CDR3 DNA sequence: TGTGCCAGCATGCCTAGCAGAAGCACAGATACGCAGTATTTT.

The chain links TRBV7-2 to TRBJ2-7, with D possibly matching TRBD1 (6 bases). V was pared by 4 bases and J by 4 bases, with 26 bases between. CDR3 length: 18 amino acids. The germline CDR1 and CDR2 sequences are SGHTA and FQGNSA. The CDR3 DNA follows: TGTGCCAGCAGCTCCCAACCAACCGACAGGTGGGCCGCGTACGAGCAGTACTTC. Translated, it gives CASSSQPTDRWAAYEQYF.

The gene calls are TRBV5-1 and TRBJ2-1; D might be TRBD2 (6 bases). The V gene lost 0 bases and the J gene lost 8 bases, with 12 bases spanning the gap. The germline V gene has CDR1 SGHRS and CDR2 YFSETQ. The CDR3 is 14 residues long. Here the CDR3 reads CASSLEAPGDEQFF. CDR3 sequence (DNA): TGCGCCAGCAGCTTGGAGGCCCCGGGGGATGAGCAGTTCTTC.

The chain couples TRBV5-1 to TRBJ1-2, with D possibly TRBD1 on 6 matching bases. V was trimmed by 7 bases and J by 0 bases, leaving 13 bases between them. The CDR3 contains 14 residues. CDR1 and CDR2 from the germline V gene are SGHRS and YFSETQ. The CDR3 spells CASARDTANYGYTF. The DNA for the CDR3 is TGCGCCAGCGCACGGGACACCGCTAACTATGGCTACACCTTC.

This clone has a handful of counts. J is TRBJ1-5 and V is TRBV18; no definite D call. The CDR3 is 15 residues long. Germline CDR1 KGHSH, CDR2 LQKENI. The V end lost 3 bases, the J end lost 0 bases, and 9 bases lay between the germline ends. The CDR3 DNA follows: TGTGCCAGCTCACCTGCGGGGAATAGCAATCAGCCCCAGCATTTT. Its protein product is CASSPAGNSNQPQHF.

This rearrangement joins TRBV6-5 to TRBJ2-1, with D possibly being TRBD2 (5 bases). Trimming shortened V by 6 bases and J by 9 bases, and 15 bases separated the two germline ends. The CDR3 totals 13 residues. Germline V lookup: CDR1 MNHEY, CDR2 SVGAGI. This chain's CDR3 is CASRLRREGEQFF. DNA of the CDR3: TGTGCCAGCAGACTCCGTCGGGAAGGTGAGCAGTTCTTC.